This T cell receptor (beta chain) appears in the sequencing data of a study of PD-1 blockade in classical Hodgkin lymphoma. General study points: The baseline diversity of complete responders showed similarity to that of newly diagnosed patients. Significantly greater TCR diversity emerged by C4D1 in CD4+ cells but not CD8+ cells.

Some clones are missing from TCRdb's copy, which holds only in-frame ones; the method was immunoSEQ multiplex PCR. Among 57,000 or so clones listed, 70% to 90% were seen once. This clone appeared a few times. Antigen unknown. Time point given: cycle 4 day 1 (C4D1), after less than 7 weeks of nivolumab. Brentuximab vedotin exposure varied among the patients, all of whom had relapsed after autologous stem cell transplantation. The CDR3 covers 14 residues. Germline CDR1 WNHNN, CDR2 SYGVQD (reference sequence). Trimming stripped 0 bases from V and 1 base from J, with 6 bases between. This receptor was obtained from a human donor with classical Hodgkin lymphoma. This rearrangement joins TRBV10-1 to TRBJ1-1; weak D call: TRBD1 (6 bases). The sample here was peripheral blood mononuclear cells (PBMCs), taken before the fourth cycle of nivolumab. CDR3: CASSESGGNTEAFF. DNA of the CDR3: TGCGCCAGCAGTGAGTCAGGGGGGAACACTGAAGCTTTCTTT.